The rows below give T cell receptor beta chains drawn from one sample of a study of CD8+ T cells in alopecia areata. Method: immunoSEQ multiplex PCR; TCRdb's copy keeps in-frame clones and lacks some. Of over 85,000 clones in the sample, around three quarters were seen once. This material consisted of CD8+ T cells sorted from blood, taken at week 44, from a patient treated with tofacitinib. The receptors come from a human donor with alopecia areata. CDR3s include the opening cysteine and the closing phenylalanine or tryptophan. The D gene is left open where the match is weak. For some rows the clone size is stated as once, few or many, or as a class when expanded; others skip it.

TRBV7-8,NA,TRBJ2-7,NA,CASSLVAGAEQYF,TGTGCCAGCAGCTTAGTTGCCGGGGCCGAGCAGTACTTC
TRBV30,NA,TRBJ1-1,NA,CAWSPPRTEAFF,TGTGCCTGGAGCCCCCCGAGAACTGAAGCTTTCTTT
TRBV29-1,NA,TRBJ2-2,medium-sized,CSVGGSRVGELFF,TGCAGCGTTGGAGGCAGTCGGGTCGGGGAGCTGTTTTTT
TRBV29-1,NA,TRBJ2-3,NA,CSVGSVTDTQYF,TGCAGCGTTGGATCAGTCACAGATACGCAGTATTTT
TRBV4-3,NA,TRBJ1-1,NA,CASSQDRGIRTEAFF,TGCGCCAGCAGCCAAGATAGGGGGATACGCACTGAAGCTTTCTTT
TRBV11-3,NA,TRBJ2-7,NA,CASSLDREANYEQYF,TGTGCCAGCAGCTTAGATAGGGAAGCTAACTACGAGCAGTACTTC
TRBV19,NA,TRBJ2-2,NA,CASSSQGTGELFF,TGTGCCAGTAGTTCACAGGGCACCGGGGAGCTGTTTTTT
TRBV7-9,NA,TRBJ1-1,NA,CASSLSSVRNTEAFF,TGTGCCAGCAGCTTGTCATCAGTAAGGAACACTGAAGCTTTCTTT
TRBV10-2,TRBD1,TRBJ1-1,few,CASSGQGANTEAFF,TGCGCCAGCAGTGGGCAGGGGGCCAACACTGAAGCTTTCTTT
TRBV5-4,NA,TRBJ2-1,NA,CASSFDGESSYNEQFF,TGTGCCAGCAGCTTCGATGGGGAGAGCTCCTACAATGAGCAGTTCTTC
TRBV2,TRBD2,TRBJ2-7,NA,CASSGGSGGYEQYF,TGTGCCAGCAGTGGGGGTAGCGGGGGATACGAGCAGTACTTC
TRBV4-3,NA,TRBJ2-6,once,CASSLRGSGANVLTF,TGCGCCAGCAGCCTCCGCGGGTCTGGGGCCAACGTCCTGACTTTC
TRBV7-8,NA,TRBJ2-1,NA,CASGLAYNEQFF,TGTGCCAGCGGGCTGGCCTACAATGAGCAGTTCTTC
TRBV25-1,NA,TRBJ2-3,NA,CASSEYLGGADTQYF,TGTGCCAGCAGTGAATATTTGGGGGGTGCAGATACGCAGTATTTT
TRBV7-9,NA,TRBJ2-2,NA,CASSFLTGANTGELFF,TGTGCCAGCAGCTTTTTAACAGGAGCGAACACCGGGGAGCTGTTTTTT
TRBV6-6,NA,TRBJ1-5,NA,CASRAWGSGNQPQHF,TGTGCCAGCAGGGCCTGGGGGTCGGGCAATCAGCCCCAGCATTTT
TRBV7-6,TRBD1,TRBJ1-1,NA,CASSFNRGANTEAFF,TGTGCCAGCAGCTTTAACAGGGGGGCGAACACTGAAGCTTTCTTT
TRBV29-1,TRBD1,TRBJ1-2,few,CSVVQGGYGYTF,TGCAGCGTTGTTCAGGGGGGATATGGCTACACCTTC
TRBV11-2,NA,TRBJ1-2,NA,CASSLSSGANYGYTF,TGTGCCAGCAGCTTATCGTCCGGGGCGAACTATGGCTACACCTTC
TRBV5-1,TRBD2,TRBJ2-7,NA,CASSPTSSSGTYEQYF,TGCGCCAGCAGCCCGACCTCGTCTAGCGGTACCTACGAGCAGTACTTC